Listed below are T cell receptor beta chains from one sample, sequenced in a study of T cells in Graves' hyperthyroidism and ophthalmopathy. MiXCR, run by TCRdb on the multiplex PCR reads, gives a single entry per CDR3 protein. The sample records more than 500,000 distinct CDR3 sequences, 11% to 15% being singletons. Source material: blood. The receptors here all came from a woman between 35 and 50 years old with Graves' hyperthyroidism. The CDR3 runs from the conserved cysteine through the conserved F or W. Each record gives: V gene, J gene, clone size, D gene, CDR3 DNA, CDR3 protein. D genes are given only for firm matches. Expanded clones are given a class, and other clones once, few, many or no size at all.

TRBV5-1	TRBJ2-7	.	TRBD2	TGCGCCAGCAGCTTGGTCGGGGGGGCCGTCGAGCAGTACTTC	CASSLVGGAVEQYF
TRBV3-1	TRBJ2-7	few	TRBD2	TGTGCCAGCAGCCGATCGGGAGGCCCCTACGAGCAGTACTTC	CASSRSGGPYEQYF
TRBV12-3/TRBV12-4	TRBJ2-3	many	TRBD1	TGTGCCACCAGACAGGGAGCAGATACGCAGTATTTT	CATRQGADTQYF
TRBV3-1	TRBJ2-1	.	TRBD2	TGTGCCAGCAGCCCTAGCGGGAGCCTCGAGCAGTTCTTC	CASSPSGSLEQFF
TRBV29-1	TRBJ2-3	many	.	TGCAGCGTTGTACAACTTAGGACAGATACGCAGTATTTT	CSVVQLRTDTQYF
TRBV4-1	TRBJ2-7	few	TRBD2	TGCGCCAGCAGCCAAGATGCGGGAGGCTCCTACGAGCAGTACTTC	CASSQDAGGSYEQYF
TRBV5-6	TRBJ2-7	few	TRBD2	TGTGCCAGCAGCCGCCGCAGCGGGGGGGAGTACGAGCAGTACTTC	CASSRRSGGEYEQYF
TRBV27	TRBJ1-6	.	.	TGTGCCAGCACTACGAGGAGGGATAATTCACCCCTCCACTTT	CASTTRRDNSPLHF
TRBV28	TRBJ2-7	many	TRBD1	TGTGCCAGCAGTTTTGGCAGGGGGCGCAACGAGCAGTACTTC	CASSFGRGRNEQYF
TRBV12-3/TRBV12-4	TRBJ2-7	many	.	TGTGCCAGCAGTTTTATGGGAGGTGGGCTTTCCGAGCAGTACTTC	CASSFMGGGLSEQYF
TRBV27	TRBJ1-1	many	.	TGTGCCAGCAGTCCACTAGGGAGTGGAACTGAAGCTTTCTTT	CASSPLGSGTEAFF
TRBV7-2	TRBJ2-1	many	.	TGTGCCAGCAGCCCCGGACCCAGCTCCTACAATGAGCAGTTCTTC	CASSPGPSSYNEQFF
TRBV5-8	TRBJ2-3	.	.	TGTGCCAGCAGCTTGATCTTCGCTAGCACAGATACGCAGTATTTT	CASSLIFASTDTQYF
TRBV27	TRBJ1-6	few	TRBD1	TGTGCCAGCAGTACCCCTGGACAGGATTTATCCTATAATTCACCCCTCCACTTT	CASSTPGQDLSYNSPLHF
TRBV9	TRBJ2-7	few	.	TGTGCCAGCAGCGCAAACCCGACTGCCACCGGCGAGCAGTACTTC	CASSANPTATGEQYF
TRBV20-1	TRBJ2-2	.	.	TGCAGTGGTGAAAGGGGACCCTACGCCGGGGAGCTGTTTTTT	CSGERGPYAGELFF
TRBV6-1	TRBJ2-7	many	.	TGTGCCAGCAGTGTAATTGGAAGGCAGGGGGGGTACGAGCAGTACTTC	CASSVIGRQGGYEQYF
TRBV6-1	TRBJ2-3	many	TRBD2	TGTGCCAGCAGGCCCGGGACTAGCGGGAGATTTGGAACAGATACGCAGTATTTT	CASRPGTSGRFGTDTQYF
TRBV5-1	TRBJ2-1	many	.	TGCGCCAGCAGCCCACGGTTCGACAGGAATGAGCAGTTCTTC	CASSPRFDRNEQFF
TRBV24-1	TRBJ2-5	.	.	TGTGCCACGAGGGACGGCCAAGAGACCCAGTACTTC	CATRDGQETQYF
TRBV30	TRBJ2-7	many	.	TGTGCCTGGAGTGTACTTGGGACGGCTGCCTACGAGCAGTACTTC	CAWSVLGTAAYEQYF
TRBV5-6	TRBJ2-5	few	.	TGTGCCAGCAGCTTGGAAGGGCTGGCAGGTGAGACCCAGTACTTC	CASSLEGLAGETQYF
TRBV7-2	TRBJ1-5	.	.	TGTGCCAGCAGCTTAGCAGGAGGGACTAGTCAGCCCCAGCATTTT	CASSLAGGTSQPQHF
TRBV12-3/TRBV12-4	TRBJ2-1	.	TRBD2	TGTGCCAGCAGTTTATCAGCGGGAGTGGTGAATGAGCAGTTCTTC	CASSLSAGVVNEQFF
TRBV27	TRBJ2-5	.	TRBD1	TGTGCCAGCAGTACCGGGACAGTAGGGACCCAGTACTTC	CASSTGTVGTQYF
TRBV11-2	TRBJ2-1	few	TRBD2	TGTGCCAGCAGCTTAGGGGTGGGAGGGCCTGATGGGCAGTTCTTC	CASSLGVGGPDGQFF
TRBV28	TRBJ2-3	many	.	TGTGCCAGCAGTACCCCTCGGCGCGGGATCATGACAGATACGCAGTATTTT	CASSTPRRGIMTDTQYF
TRBV20-1	TRBJ2-7	many	.	TGCAGTGCTGTAGTGGCGGGAACCGACTCCTACGAGCAGTACTTC	CSAVVAGTDSYEQYF
TRBV10-1	TRBJ1-1	many	.	TGCGCCAGCAGTGAGTTTTTGACAGAAGACCGGAACACTGAAGCTTTCTTT	CASSEFLTEDRNTEAFF
TRBV3-1	TRBJ2-1	many	TRBD2	TGTGCCAGCAGCCAACGACTAGCGGGAGTGCACGACAATGAGCAGTTCTTC	CASSQRLAGVHDNEQFF
TRBV3-1	TRBJ2-2	many	.	TGTGCCAGCAACGCAGGCCCGAACACCGGGGAGCTGTTTTTT	CASNAGPNTGELFF
TRBV24-1	TRBJ2-5	many	.	TGTGCCACCAGTGATTTCAGAGACTATCAAGAGACCCAGTACTTC	CATSDFRDYQETQYF
TRBV6-5	TRBJ2-7	many	.	TGTGCCAGCAGTTACGCCGGGAGCTCCTACGAGCAGTACTTC	CASSYAGSSYEQYF
TRBV3-1	TRBJ2-7	many	TRBD1	TGTGCCAGCAGCCTCGGACAGGGGGCTCTCGAGCAGTACTTC	CASSLGQGALEQYF
TRBV7-9	TRBJ2-7	many	TRBD1	TGTGCCAGCAGCCGCCGGGACAGCGATAAACCCTACGAGCAGTACTTC	CASSRRDSDKPYEQYF
TRBV29-1	TRBJ2-7	many	.	TGCAGCGTTGCCCTAGCGACGGACGAGCAGTACTTC	CSVALATDEQYF
TRBV9	TRBJ2-3	few	.	TGTGCCAGCAGCGTACAGGGGAGAAGCACAGATACGCAGTATTTT	CASSVQGRSTDTQYF
TRBV12-3/TRBV12-4	TRBJ2-3	.	TRBD2	TGTGCCAGCAGCCACCCCCGGACTAGCGGGGACACAGATACGCAGTATTTT	CASSHPRTSGDTDTQYF
TRBV12-5	TRBJ2-7	.	.	TGCGCTAGTGGTCCTGACGGACCACCCGGGGAGCGGTACTTC	CASGPDGPPGERYF
TRBV7-2	TRBJ1-2	few	.	TGTGCCAGCAGCTTAGACGGTTCCTCCAACTATGGCTACACCTTC	CASSLDGSSNYGYTF
TRBV20-1	TRBJ1-5	.	TRBD1	TGCAGTGCTAGAGACATCATTGGACAGGGGGCGGATCAGCCCCAGCATTTT	CSARDIIGQGADQPQHF
TRBV10-3	TRBJ2-7	many	TRBD2	TGTGCCATCAGTGAGCCGGGACTAGCGGGGTCCTACGAGCAGTACTTC	CAISEPGLAGSYEQYF
TRBV20-1	TRBJ1-1	many	.	TGCAGTGCGGACTCAGGGGAGAGTATGTACACTGAAGCTTTCTTT	CSADSGESMYTEAFF
TRBV6-1	TRBJ1-6	.	.	TGTGCCAGCAGGGAGTATTTGTATTCACCCCTCCACTTT	CASREYLYSPLHF
TRBV27	TRBJ2-3	many	.	TGTGCCAGCAGTCCCGGGACACAGGTTAGCACAGATACGCAGTATTTT	CASSPGTQVSTDTQYF
TRBV7-2	TRBJ2-5	few	TRBD2	TGTGCCAGCAGCTTAGATTCTAGCGGGGGGGCTCGGACCCAGTACTTC	CASSLDSSGGARTQYF
TRBV7-6	TRBJ2-3	many	TRBD2	TGTGCCAGCAGCTCGGGGACTAGCGGGAGGGTAGCAGATACGCAGTATTTT	CASSSGTSGRVADTQYF
TRBV7-9	TRBJ1-1	.	.	TGTGCCAGCAGCTGGGGGACGGGGGGACGGACTGAAGCTTTCTTT	CASSWGTGGRTEAFF
TRBV5-1	TRBJ1-6	many	TRBD1	TGCGCCAGCAGCTTGGATGGGACAGGGCAGTCACCCCTCCACTTT	CASSLDGTGQSPLHF
TRBV6-1	TRBJ2-1	few	TRBD2	TGTGCCAGCAGGATCGGGACTAGCGGGTCTTACAATGAGCAGTTCTTC	CASRIGTSGSYNEQFF
TRBV2	TRBJ2-7	many	.	TGTGCCAGCAGTGATCCCCGGTGGGGCTACGAGCAGTACTTC	CASSDPRWGYEQYF
TRBV18	TRBJ1-6	many	.	TGTGCCAGCTCATCAAGGGGCAATTCACCCCTCCACTTT	CASSSRGNSPLHF
TRBV25-1	TRBJ2-2	.	TRBD2	TGTGCCAGCAGAGGACTAGCGGGAGGGCCGGGTAGCACCGGGGAGCTGTTTTTT	CASRGLAGGPGSTGELFF
TRBV12-3/TRBV12-4	TRBJ1-5	few	TRBD1	TGTGCCAGCAGTTGGACAGGTCTTAGCAATCAGCCCCAGCATTTT	CASSWTGLSNQPQHF
TRBV11-2	TRBJ2-2	many	TRBD1	TGTGCCAGCAGCCACGAGGGACAGGGGTTTCACGGGGAGCTGTTTTTT	CASSHEGQGFHGELFF
TRBV7-9	TRBJ2-7	many	TRBD2	TGTGCCAGCAGCTTGGGGACTAGCGGGCTCCCCTACGAGCAGTACTTC	CASSLGTSGLPYEQYF
TRBV2	TRBJ2-1	many	TRBD2	TGTGCCAGCAATAGCGGGAGGGCCGGCAATGAGCAGTTCTTC	CASNSGRAGNEQFF